This T cell receptor (beta chain) appears in the sequencing data of a study of T cell repertoires in cytomegalovirus infection. Study-wide background: Carrying CMV and the relevant HLA type showed in public TCR beta signatures. Study observations and caveats: People with CMV and the relevant HLA were identified by cumulative public TCR beta family frequency. There were HLA-C-restricted CMV-specific TCR beta clonotypes dominating the ex vivo response.

This clonotype was detected many times. Its specificity is unknown. V was clipped by 1 base and J by 8 bases; unmatched bases: 1. CDR3 length: 13 residues. Germline V gives CDR1 SGHTA, CDR2 FQGNSA. A single record per CDR3 protein comes from TCRdb applying MiXCR to the reads. The data contain 150,000 to 200,000 distinct CDR3 sequences, around 20% of them singletons. The sequencing sample was made of PBMCs. This TCR was recovered from a human donor in good health (CMV status not recorded). Some clones in this sample may be carry-over from other donors' samples. V usage is TRBV7-2 and J usage is TRBJ2-2; 7 bases line up with TRBD2. In DNA form, the CDR3 reads TGTGCCAGCAGCTTAGACGGGGGGGGGGAGCTGTTTTTT. Translated: CASSLDGGGELFF.